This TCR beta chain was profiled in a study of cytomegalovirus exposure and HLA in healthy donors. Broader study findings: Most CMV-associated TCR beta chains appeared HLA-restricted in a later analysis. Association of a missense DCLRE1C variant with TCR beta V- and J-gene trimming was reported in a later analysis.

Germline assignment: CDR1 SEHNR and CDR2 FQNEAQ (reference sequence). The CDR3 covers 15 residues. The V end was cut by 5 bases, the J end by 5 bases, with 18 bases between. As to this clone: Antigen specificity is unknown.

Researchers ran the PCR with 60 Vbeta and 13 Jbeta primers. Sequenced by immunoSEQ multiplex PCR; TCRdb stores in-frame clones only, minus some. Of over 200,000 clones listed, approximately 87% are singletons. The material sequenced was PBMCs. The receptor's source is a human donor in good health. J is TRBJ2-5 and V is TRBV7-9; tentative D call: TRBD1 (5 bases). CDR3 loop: CASSPRQSGQETQYF. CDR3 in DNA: TGTGCCAGCAGCCCGCGACAGTCCGGTCAGGAGACCCAGTACTTC. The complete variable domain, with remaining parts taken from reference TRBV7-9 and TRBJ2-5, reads DTGVSQNPRHKITKRGQNVTFRCDPISEHNRLYWYRQTLGQGPEFLTYFQNEAQLEKSRLLSDRFSAERPKGSFSTLEIQRTEQGDSAMYLCASSPRQSGQETQYFGPGTRLLVL.